This TCR beta chain is drawn from a study of T cell responses to AZD1222 COVID-19 vaccine. CDR3 length: 15 amino acids. Germline values: CDR1 SGHRS, CDR2 YFSETQ. J lost 1 base, V lost 4 bases, and 7 bases had no gene match. TCRdb's copy holds only in-frame clones and misses some; the assay was immunoSEQ multiplex PCR. The sample consists of over 150,000 clones, 90% of them appearing once. Points on this clone: Antigen: not known.

Study results and limitations: Epitopes outside B.1.351 and B.1.1.7 mutated regions reportedly drew nearly half of spike TCRs.

This sequence originates from an adult in good health. This chain joins TRBV5-1 and TRBJ1-1; 7 bases are shared with TRBD1. This material consisted of peripheral blood, taken on day 0 of AZD1222 vaccination. CDR3 nucleotides: TGCGCCAGCAGCCCCCGGGACAGCTCGAACACTGAAGCTTTCTTT. As protein: CASSPRDSSNTEAFF.